This record concerns one T cell receptor (beta chain) sequence. CDR1 and CDR2 from the germline V gene are SNHLY and FYNNEI. This CDR3 contains 16 residues. The V and J ends lost 1 base and 4 bases respectively, with 16 bases between them. The data originate from a study of blood T cell repertoires in COVID-19. Study-level background: Nucleic acid was either cDNA or gDNA, and it came from T cells, B-cell-depleted T cells, or PBMCs.

Original handling: The assay estimated nucleated cells by amplifying reference gene primers. Libraries were prepared by immunoSEQ multiplex PCR; TCRdb keeps only in-frame clonotypes and omits some of them. V, J and clone size reflect that table, while D and trimming were determined from the DNA. The repertoire holds fewer than 200,000 clones, with nearly 90% as singletons. The TCR sequence derives from a man in his fifties or sixties with active or convalescent COVID-19. The sequencing input was peripheral blood. This sequence joins TRBV2 and TRBJ1-2; possible D gene TRBD1, 5 bases. The CDR3 nucleotides read TGTGCCAGCAGTGAAGGGGGCATGGGTTTGAGCTATGGCTACACCTTC. The encoded protein is CASSEGGMGLSYGYTF.